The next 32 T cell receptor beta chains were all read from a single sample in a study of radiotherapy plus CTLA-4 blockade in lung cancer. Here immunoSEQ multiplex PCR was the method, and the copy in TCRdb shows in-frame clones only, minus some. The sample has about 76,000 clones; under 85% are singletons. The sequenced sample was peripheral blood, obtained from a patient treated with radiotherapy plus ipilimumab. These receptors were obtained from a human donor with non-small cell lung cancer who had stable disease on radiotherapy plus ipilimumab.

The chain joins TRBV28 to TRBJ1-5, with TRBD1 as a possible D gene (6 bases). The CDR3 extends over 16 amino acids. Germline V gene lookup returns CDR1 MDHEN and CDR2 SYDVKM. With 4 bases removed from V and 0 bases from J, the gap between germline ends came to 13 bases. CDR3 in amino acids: CASSSAGAGSNQPQHF. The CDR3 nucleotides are TGTGCCAGCAGTTCAGCAGGGGCGGGTAGCAATCAGCCCCAGCATTTT.

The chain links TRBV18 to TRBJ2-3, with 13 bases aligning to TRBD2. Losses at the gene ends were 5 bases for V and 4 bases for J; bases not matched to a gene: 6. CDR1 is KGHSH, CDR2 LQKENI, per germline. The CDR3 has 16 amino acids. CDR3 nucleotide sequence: TGTGCCAGCTCATCACTAGCGGGGGGGCCTTCAGATACGCAGTATTTT. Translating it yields CASSSLAGGPSDTQYF.

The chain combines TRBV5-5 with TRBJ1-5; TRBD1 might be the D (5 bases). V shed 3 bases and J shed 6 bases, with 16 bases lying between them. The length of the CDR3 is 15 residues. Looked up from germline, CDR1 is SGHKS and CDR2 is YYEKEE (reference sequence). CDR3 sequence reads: CASSSKIQGFQPQHF. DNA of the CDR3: TGTGCCAGCAGCTCAAAGATTCAGGGTTTTCAGCCCCAGCATTTT.

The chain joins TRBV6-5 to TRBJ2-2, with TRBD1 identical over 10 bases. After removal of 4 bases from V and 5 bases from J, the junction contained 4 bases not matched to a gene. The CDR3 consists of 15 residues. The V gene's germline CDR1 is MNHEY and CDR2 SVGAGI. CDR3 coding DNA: TGTGCCAGCAGTTTGACAGGGGGCTCAACCGGGGAGCTGTTTTTT. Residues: CASSLTGGSTGELFF.

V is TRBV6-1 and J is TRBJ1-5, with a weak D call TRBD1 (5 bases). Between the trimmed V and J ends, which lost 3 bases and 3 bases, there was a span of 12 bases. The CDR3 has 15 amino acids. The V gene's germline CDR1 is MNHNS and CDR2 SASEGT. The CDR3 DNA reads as TGTGCCAGCAGTGATCGGGGGTTCGACAATCAGCCCCAGCATTTT. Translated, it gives CASSDRGFDNQPQHF.

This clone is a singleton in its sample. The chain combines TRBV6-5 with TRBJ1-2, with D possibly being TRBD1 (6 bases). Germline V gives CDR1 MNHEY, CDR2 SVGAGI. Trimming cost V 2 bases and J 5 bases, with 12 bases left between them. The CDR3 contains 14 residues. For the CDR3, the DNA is TGTGCCAGCAGTTACCGGACAGACCGTTATGGCTACACCTTC. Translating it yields CASSYRTDRYGYTF.

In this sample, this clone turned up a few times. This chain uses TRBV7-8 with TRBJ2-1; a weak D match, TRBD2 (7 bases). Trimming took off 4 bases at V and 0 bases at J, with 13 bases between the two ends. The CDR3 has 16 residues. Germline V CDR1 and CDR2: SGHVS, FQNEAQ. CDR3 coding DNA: TGTGCCAGCAGCTATCGAGGGGGGGCCTCCTACAATGAGCAGTTCTTC. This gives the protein CASSYRGGASYNEQFF.

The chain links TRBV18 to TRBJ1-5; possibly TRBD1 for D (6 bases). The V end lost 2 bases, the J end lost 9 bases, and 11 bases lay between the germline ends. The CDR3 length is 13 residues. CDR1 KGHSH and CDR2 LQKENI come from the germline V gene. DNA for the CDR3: TGTGCCAGCTCACCAACGGGGGGCCGGCCCCAGCATTTT. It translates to CASSPTGGRPQHF.

DNA of the CDR3: TGTGCCAGTATTCATAGGATGAACACTGAAGCTTTCTTT. Amino acids: CASIHRMNTEAFF. The chain has TRBV19 and TRBJ1-1; D ambiguous. Germline values: CDR1 LNHDA, CDR2 SQIVND (reference sequence). The CDR3 is 13 amino acids. Trimming shortened V by 7 bases and J by 0 bases, and 9 bases separated the two germline ends.

The DNA for the CDR3 is TGTGCCAGCAGCGTAGACCCCGACAGGGCTGGGCACACCTTC. Its translation: CASSVDPDRAGHTF. The chain recombines TRBV9 with TRBJ1-2, with 7 bases aligning to TRBD1. Germline trimming cut 0 bases from V and 12 bases from J; bases unmatched to any gene: 11. Germline V gene data show CDR1 as SGDLS and CDR2 as YYNGEE. The CDR3 is made up of 14 amino acids.

CDR3 sequence (DNA): TGCAGCGTTGAAGAGGCGGGGGACAGGGCCTACGAGCAGTACTTC. Protein product: CSVEEAGDRAYEQYF. V gene TRBV29-1 combines with J gene TRBJ2-7, with 9 bases aligning to TRBD1. Per the germline V gene, CDR1 is SQVTM and CDR2 is ANQGSEA. The CDR3 sequence is 15 residues long. Unmatched junction bases numbered 5, after V lost 0 bases and J lost 2 bases.

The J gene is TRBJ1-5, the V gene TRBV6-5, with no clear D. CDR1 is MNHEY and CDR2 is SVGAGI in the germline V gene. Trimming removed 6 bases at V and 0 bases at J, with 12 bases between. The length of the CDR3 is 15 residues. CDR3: CASSRGTYSNQPQHF. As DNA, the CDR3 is TGTGCCAGCAGCCGCGGAACTTATAGCAATCAGCCCCAGCATTTT.

The CDR3 loop is CASHPYIGTINYGYTF. CDR3 in DNA: TGTGCCAGTCACCCCTACATCGGGACAATTAACTATGGCTACACCTTC. The J gene is TRBJ1-2, the V gene TRBV19; D might be TRBD1 (6 bases). V was trimmed by 8 bases and J by 1 base, leaving 20 bases between them. CDR3 length: 16 amino acids. Germline V gene data show CDR1 as LNHDA and CDR2 as SQIVND (reference sequence). Using reference TRBV19 and TRBJ1-2 for the parts outside the CDR3, the full variable domain is DGGITQSPKYLFRKEGQNVTLSCEQNLNHDAMYWYRQDPGQGLRLIYYSQIVNDFQKGDIAEGYSVSREKKESFPLTVTSAQKNPTAFYLCASHPYIGTINYGYTFGSGTRLTVV.

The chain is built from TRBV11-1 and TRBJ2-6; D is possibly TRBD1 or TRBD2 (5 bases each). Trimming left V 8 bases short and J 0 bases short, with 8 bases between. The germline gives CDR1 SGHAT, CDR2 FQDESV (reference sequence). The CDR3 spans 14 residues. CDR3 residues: CASGTNSGANVLTF. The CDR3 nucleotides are TGTGCCAGCGGGACCAACTCTGGGGCCAACGTCCTGACTTTC.

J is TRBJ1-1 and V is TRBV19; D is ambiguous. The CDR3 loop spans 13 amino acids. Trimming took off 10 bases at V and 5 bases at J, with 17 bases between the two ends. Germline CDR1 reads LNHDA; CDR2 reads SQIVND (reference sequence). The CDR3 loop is CATTLRVRTEAFF. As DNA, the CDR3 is TGTGCCACAACACTGAGGGTACGTACTGAAGCTTTCTTT.

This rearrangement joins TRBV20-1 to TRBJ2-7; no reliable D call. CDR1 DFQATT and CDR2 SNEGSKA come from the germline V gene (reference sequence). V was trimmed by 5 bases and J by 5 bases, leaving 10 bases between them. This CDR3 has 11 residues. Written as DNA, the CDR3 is TGCAGTGCTGATCCCCCCCACGAGCAGTACTTC. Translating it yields CSADPPHEQYF.

DNA for the CDR3: TGTGCCAGCCTAACAGGGTCGTATGGCTACACCTTC. Residues: CASLTGSYGYTF. V and J are TRBV18 and TRBJ1-2; D may be TRBD1 (6 bases). V was cut by 8 bases and J by 5 bases, with 12 bases left in between. CDR1 KGHSH and CDR2 LQKENI come from the germline V gene. The length of the CDR3 is 12 residues.

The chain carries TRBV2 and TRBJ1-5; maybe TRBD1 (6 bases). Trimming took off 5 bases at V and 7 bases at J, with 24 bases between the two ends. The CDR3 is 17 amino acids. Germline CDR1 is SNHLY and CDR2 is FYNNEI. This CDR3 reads CASSLRADRLGGQPQHF. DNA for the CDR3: TGTGCCAGCAGTCTACGAGCCGACAGGTTGGGTGGACAGCCCCAGCATTTT.

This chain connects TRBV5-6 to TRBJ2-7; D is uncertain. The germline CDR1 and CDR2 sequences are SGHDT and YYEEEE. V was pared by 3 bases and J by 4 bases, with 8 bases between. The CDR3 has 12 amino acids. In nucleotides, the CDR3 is TGTGCCAGCAGCTCCATAGATTACGAGCAGTACTTC. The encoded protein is CASSSIDYEQYF.

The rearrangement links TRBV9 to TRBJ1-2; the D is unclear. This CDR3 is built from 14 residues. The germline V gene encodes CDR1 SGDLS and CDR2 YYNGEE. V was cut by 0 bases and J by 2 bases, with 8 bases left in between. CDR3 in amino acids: CASSVDPTNYGYTF. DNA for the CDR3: TGTGCCAGCAGCGTAGACCCAACCAACTATGGCTACACCTTC.

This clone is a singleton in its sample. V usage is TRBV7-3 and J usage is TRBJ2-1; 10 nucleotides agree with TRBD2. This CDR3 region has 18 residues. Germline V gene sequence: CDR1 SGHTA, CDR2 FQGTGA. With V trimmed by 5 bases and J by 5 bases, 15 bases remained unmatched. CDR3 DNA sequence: TGTGCCAGCAGCCCCACCCTCTTGGGAGCGGGGGGGAACAATGAGCAGTTCTTC. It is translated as CASSPTLLGAGGNNEQFF.

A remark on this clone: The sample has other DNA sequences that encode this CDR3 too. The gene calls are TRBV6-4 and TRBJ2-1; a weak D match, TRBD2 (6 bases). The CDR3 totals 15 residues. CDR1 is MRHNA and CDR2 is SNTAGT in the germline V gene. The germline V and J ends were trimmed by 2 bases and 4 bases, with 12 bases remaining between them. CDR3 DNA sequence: TGTGCCAGCAGTGACCTGGCGGGACCATACAATGAGCAGTTCTTC. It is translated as CASSDLAGPYNEQFF.

The CDR3 nucleotides are TGCAGCGTCACCCCTAGCGGGGGATACAATGAGCAGTTCTTC. Residues: CSVTPSGGYNEQFF. V and J are TRBV29-1 and TRBJ2-1; 10 bases are a match to TRBD2. V shed 6 bases, J shed 4 bases, and the junction held 6 bases outside the gene matches. The CDR3 is made up of 14 amino acids. Germline V CDR1 and CDR2: SQVTM, ANQGSEA.

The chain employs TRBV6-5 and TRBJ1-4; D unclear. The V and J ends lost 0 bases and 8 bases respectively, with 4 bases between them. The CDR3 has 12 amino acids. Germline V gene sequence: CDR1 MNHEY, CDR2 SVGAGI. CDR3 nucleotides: TGTGCCAGCAGTTACTCGAGAGAAAAACTGTTTTTT. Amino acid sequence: CASSYSREKLFF.

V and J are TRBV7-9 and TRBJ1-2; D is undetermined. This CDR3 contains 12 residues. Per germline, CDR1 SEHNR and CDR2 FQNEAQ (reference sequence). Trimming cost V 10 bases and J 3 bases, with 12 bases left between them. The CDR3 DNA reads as TGTGCCAACACCGTTCAAGACTATGGCTACACCTTC. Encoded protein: CANTVQDYGYTF.

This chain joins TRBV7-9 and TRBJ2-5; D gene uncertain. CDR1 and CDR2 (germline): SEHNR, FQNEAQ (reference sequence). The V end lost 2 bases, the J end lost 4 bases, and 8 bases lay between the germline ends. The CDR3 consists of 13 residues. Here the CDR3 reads CASSLILGETQYF. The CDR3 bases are TGTGCCAGCAGCTTAATCCTAGGAGAGACCCAGTACTTC.

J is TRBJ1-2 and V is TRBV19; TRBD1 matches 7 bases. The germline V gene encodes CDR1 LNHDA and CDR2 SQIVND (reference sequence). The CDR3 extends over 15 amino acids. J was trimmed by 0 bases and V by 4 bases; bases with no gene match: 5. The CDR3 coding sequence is TGTGCCAGTAGTAGGCTGGGACAGCCTAACTATGGCTACACCTTC. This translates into CASSRLGQPNYGYTF.

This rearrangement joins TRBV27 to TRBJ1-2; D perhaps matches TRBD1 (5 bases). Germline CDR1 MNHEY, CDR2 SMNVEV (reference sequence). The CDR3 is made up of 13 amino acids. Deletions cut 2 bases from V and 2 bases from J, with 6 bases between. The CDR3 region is CASSLEGNYGYTF. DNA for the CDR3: TGTGCCAGCAGTTTAGAGGGGAACTATGGCTACACCTTC.

The CDR3 sequence is CASSFNGGKTYYNEQFF. The CDR3 region has the DNA TGTGCCAGCAGTTTTAACGGGGGGAAGACGTACTACAATGAGCAGTTCTTC. The J gene is TRBJ2-1, the V gene TRBV28; 7 bases agree with TRBD2. This CDR3 contains 17 residues. V shed 3 bases and J 3 bases; nucleotides not matched to a gene: 11. Per the germline V gene, CDR1 is MDHEN and CDR2 is SYDVKM.

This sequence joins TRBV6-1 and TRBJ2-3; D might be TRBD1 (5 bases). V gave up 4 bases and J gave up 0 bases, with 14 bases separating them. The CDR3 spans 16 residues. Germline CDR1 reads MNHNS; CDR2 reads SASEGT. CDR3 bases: TGTGCCAGCAGTGTAATCCCCCGGACAAGCACAGATACGCAGTATTTT. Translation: CASSVIPRTSTDTQYF.

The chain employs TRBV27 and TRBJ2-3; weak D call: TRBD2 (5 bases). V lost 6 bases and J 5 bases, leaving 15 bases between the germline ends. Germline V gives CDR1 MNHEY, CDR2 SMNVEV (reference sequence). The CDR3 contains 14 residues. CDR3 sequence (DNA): TGTGCCAGCAGCTACCGGGATTTTAGAGATACGCAGTATTTT. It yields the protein CASSYRDFRDTQYF.

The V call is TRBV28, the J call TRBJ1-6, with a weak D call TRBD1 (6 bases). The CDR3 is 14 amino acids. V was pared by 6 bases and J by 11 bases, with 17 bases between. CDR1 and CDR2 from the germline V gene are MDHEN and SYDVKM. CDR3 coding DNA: TGTGCCAGCAGACTAAGACGGACAGAGCCACCCCTCCACTTT. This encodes CASRLRRTEPPLHF.